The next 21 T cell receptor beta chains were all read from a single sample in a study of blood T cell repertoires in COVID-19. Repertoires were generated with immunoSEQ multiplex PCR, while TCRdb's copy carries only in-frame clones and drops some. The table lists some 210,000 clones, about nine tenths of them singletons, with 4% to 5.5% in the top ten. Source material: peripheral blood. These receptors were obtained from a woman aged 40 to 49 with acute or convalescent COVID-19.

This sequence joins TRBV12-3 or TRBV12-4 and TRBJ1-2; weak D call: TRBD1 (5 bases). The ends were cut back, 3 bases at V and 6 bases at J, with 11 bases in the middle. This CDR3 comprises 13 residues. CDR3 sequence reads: CASSLGQGNGYTF. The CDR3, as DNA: TGTGCCAGCAGTTTGGGGCAGGGAAATGGCTACACCTTC.

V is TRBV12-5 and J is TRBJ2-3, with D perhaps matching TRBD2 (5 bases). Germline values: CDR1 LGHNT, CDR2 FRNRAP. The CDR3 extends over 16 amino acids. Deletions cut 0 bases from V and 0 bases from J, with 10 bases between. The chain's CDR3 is CASGLVLGISTDTQYF. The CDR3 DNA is TGTGCTAGTGGTTTGGTACTCGGGATTAGCACAGATACGCAGTATTTT.

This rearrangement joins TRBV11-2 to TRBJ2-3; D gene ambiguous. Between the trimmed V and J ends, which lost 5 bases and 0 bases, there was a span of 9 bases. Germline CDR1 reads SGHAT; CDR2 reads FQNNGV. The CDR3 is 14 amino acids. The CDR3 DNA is TGTGCCAGCAGCCTCGGAGTGAGCACAGATACGCAGTATTTT. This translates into CASSLGVSTDTQYF.

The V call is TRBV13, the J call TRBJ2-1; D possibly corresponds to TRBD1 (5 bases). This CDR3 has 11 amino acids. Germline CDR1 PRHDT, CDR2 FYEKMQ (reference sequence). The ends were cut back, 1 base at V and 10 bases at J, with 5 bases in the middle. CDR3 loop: CASSLEGEQFF. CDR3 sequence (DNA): TGTGCCAGCAGCTTAGAGGGGGAGCAGTTCTTC.

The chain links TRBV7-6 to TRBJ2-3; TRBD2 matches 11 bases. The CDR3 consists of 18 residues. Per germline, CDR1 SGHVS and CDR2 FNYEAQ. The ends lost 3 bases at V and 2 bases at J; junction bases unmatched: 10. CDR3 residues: CASSLLTPGLAATDTQYF. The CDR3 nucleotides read TGTGCCAGCAGCTTGTTAACTCCGGGACTAGCGGCCACAGATACGCAGTATTTT.

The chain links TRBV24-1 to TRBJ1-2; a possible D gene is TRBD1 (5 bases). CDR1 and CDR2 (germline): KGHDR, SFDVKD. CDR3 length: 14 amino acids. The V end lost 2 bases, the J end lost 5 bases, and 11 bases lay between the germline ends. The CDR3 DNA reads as TGTGCCACCAGTGATTCGACAGATGGTTATGGCTACACCTTC. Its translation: CATSDSTDGYGYTF.

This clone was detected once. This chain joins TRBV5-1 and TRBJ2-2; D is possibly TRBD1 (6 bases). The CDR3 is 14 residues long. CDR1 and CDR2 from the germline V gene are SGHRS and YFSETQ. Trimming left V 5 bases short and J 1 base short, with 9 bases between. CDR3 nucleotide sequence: TGCGCCAGCAGTCGACAGGAGAACACCGGGGAGCTGTTTTTT. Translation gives CASSRQENTGELFF. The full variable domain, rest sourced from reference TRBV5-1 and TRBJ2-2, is KAGVTQTPRYLIKTRGQQVTLSCSPISGHRSVSWYQQTPGQGLQFLFEYFSETQRNKGNFPGRFSGRQFSNSRSEMNVSTLELGDSALYLCASSRQENTGELFFGEGSRLTVL.

CDR3 amino acids: CASSLGTSPGGELFF. The CDR3 DNA sequence: TGTGCCAGCAGCTTAGGGACTAGTCCGGGCGGGGAGCTGTTTTTT. The chain joins TRBV7-6 to TRBJ2-2; 7 nucleotides line up with TRBD2. This CDR3 spans 15 amino acids. The V segment lost 1 base and the J segment 7 bases; nucleotides outside the gene matches: 6. Looked up from germline, CDR1 is SGHVS and CDR2 is FNYEAQ.

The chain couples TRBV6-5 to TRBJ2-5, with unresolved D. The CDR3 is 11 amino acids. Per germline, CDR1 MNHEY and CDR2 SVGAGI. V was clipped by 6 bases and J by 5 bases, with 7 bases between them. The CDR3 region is CASREYETQYF. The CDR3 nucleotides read TGTGCCAGCAGAGAGTATGAGACCCAGTACTTC.

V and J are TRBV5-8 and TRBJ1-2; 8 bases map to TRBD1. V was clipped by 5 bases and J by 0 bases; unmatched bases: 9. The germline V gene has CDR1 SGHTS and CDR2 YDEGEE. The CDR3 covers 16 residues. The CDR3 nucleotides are TGTGCCAGCAGACCTCGACAGGGGTCAGCTAACTATGGCTACACCTTC. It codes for CASRPRQGSANYGYTF.

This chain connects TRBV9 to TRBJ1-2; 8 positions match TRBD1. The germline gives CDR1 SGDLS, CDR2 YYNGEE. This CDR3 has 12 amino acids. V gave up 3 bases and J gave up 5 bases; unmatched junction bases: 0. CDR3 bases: TGTGCCAGCAGCGGACAGGGGTATGGCTACACCTTC. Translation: CASSGQGYGYTF.

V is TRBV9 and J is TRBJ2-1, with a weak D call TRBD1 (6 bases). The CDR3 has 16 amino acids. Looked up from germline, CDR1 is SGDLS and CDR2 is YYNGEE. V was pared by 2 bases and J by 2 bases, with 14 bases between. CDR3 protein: CASSVAQGLTYNEQFF. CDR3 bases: TGTGCCAGCAGCGTGGCCCAGGGGCTCACCTACAATGAGCAGTTCTTC.

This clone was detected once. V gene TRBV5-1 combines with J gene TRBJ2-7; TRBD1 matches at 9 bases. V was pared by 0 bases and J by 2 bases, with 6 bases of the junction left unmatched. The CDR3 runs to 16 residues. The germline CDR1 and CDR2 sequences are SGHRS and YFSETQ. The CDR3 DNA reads TGCGCCAGCAGCTTGGCTCCGGGACAGGGCCCCTACGAGCAGTACGTC. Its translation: CASSLAPGQGPYEQYV.

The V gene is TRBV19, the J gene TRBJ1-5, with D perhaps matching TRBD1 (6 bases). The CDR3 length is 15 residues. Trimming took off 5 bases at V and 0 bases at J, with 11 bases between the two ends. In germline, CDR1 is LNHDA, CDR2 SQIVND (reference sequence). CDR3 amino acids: CASSPDRNSNQPQHF. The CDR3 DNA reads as TGTGCCAGTAGTCCTGACAGGAATAGCAATCAGCCCCAGCATTTT.

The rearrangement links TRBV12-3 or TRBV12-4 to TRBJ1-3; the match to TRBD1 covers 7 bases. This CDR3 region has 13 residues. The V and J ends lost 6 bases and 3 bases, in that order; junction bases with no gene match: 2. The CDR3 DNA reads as TGTGCCAGCAGGAGACAGGGTGGAAACACCATATATTTT. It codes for CASRRQGGNTIYF.

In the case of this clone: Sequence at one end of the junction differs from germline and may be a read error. For the CDR3, the DNA is TGTGCCAGTACTATATCGGGTTACATGAACACTGAAGCTTTCTTT. It translates to CASTISGYMNTEAFF. This chain connects TRBV19 to TRBJ1-1; no reliable D call. CDR1 and CDR2 (germline): LNHDA, SQIVND (reference sequence). This CDR3 contains 15 residues.

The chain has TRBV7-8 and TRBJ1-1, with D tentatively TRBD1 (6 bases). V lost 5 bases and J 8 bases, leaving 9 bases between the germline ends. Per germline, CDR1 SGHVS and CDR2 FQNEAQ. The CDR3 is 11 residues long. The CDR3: CASSRTAEAFF. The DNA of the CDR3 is TGTGCCAGCAGCCGGACAGCAGAAGCTTTCTTT.

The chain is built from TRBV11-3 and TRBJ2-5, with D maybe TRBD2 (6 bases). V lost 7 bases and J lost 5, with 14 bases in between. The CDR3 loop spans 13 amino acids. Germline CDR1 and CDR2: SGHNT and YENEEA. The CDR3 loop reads CASTTRAGETQYF. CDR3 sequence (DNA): TGTGCCAGCACCACCCGGGCGGGGGAGACCCAGTACTTC.

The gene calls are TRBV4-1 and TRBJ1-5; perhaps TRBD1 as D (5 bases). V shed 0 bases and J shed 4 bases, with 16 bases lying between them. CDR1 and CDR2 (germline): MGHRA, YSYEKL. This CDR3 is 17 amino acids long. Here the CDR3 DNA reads TGCGCCAGCAGCCAAGAATCCCTTGGCGGGGGGAATCAGCCCCAGCATTTT. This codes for CASSQESLGGGNQPQHF.

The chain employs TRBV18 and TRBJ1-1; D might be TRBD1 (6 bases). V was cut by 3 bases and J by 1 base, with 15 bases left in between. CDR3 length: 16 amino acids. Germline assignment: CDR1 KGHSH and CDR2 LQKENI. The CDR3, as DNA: TGTGCCAGCTCACCCCAGCCCGGACAGACGAACACTGAAGCTTTCTTT. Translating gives CASSPQPGQTNTEAFF.

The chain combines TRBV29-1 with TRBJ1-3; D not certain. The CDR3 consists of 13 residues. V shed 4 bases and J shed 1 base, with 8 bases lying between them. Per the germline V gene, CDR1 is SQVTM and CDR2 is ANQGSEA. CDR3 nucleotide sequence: TGCAGCGTTGTTCCAGGATCTGGAAACACCATATATTTT. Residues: CSVVPGSGNTIYF.